This passage covers 20 T cell receptor beta chains from one sample sequenced in a study of blood T cell repertoires in COVID-19. TCRdb's table, derived via immunoSEQ multiplex PCR, lists solely in-frame clones and lacks some. The profile shows 120,000 to 150,000 clones, 85% to 90% of them singletons. Sequences were obtained from peripheral blood. The receptors derive from a woman in her 50s with active or convalescent COVID-19.

The chain carries TRBV7-2 and TRBJ2-2, with 9 bases matching TRBD2. From germline, CDR1 is SGHTA and CDR2 FQGNSA. Trimming took 5 bases from V and 4 from J; bases not matched to a gene: 11. The CDR3 is 17 residues long. The CDR3 nucleotides read TGTGCCAGCAGCCTCTCGACGGGAGCGGGAGGCACCGGGGAGCTGTTTTTT. Translating gives CASSLSTGAGGTGELFF. Full variable domain (missing parts from reference TRBV7-2 and TRBJ2-2): GAGVSQSPSNKVTEKGKDVELRCDPISGHTALYWYRQSLGQGLEFLIYFQGNSAPDKSGLPSDRFSAERTGGSVSTLTIQRTQQEDSAVYLCASSLSTGAGGTGELFFGEGSRLTVL.

V usage is TRBV7-2 and J usage is TRBJ1-5; 7 nucleotides agree with TRBD1. This CDR3 contains 15 residues. The ends lost 5 bases at V and 4 bases at J; junction bases unmatched: 8. Germline CDR1 reads SGHTA; CDR2 reads FQGNSA. CDR3 DNA sequence: TGTGCCAGCAGCCCAACCGGGACAGTAAATCAGCCCCAGCATTTT. This sequence encodes CASSPTGTVNQPQHF.

The rearrangement links TRBV7-9 to TRBJ1-1; a weak D match, TRBD1 (5 bases). V dropped 5 bases and J dropped 0 bases, with 13 bases sitting between them. CDR1 and CDR2 from the germline V gene are SEHNR and FQNEAQ (reference sequence). This CDR3 is 15 amino acids long. The CDR3 DNA sequence: TGTGCCAGCAGCCCGAGACAGTCCATGAACACTGAAGCTTTCTTT. Translating it yields CASSPRQSMNTEAFF.

The chain carries TRBV4-1 and TRBJ2-5; TRBD2 matches 12 bases. V dropped 0 bases and J dropped 4; count of bases not matched to a gene: 3. Germline CDR1 MGHRA, CDR2 YSYEKL. CDR3 length: 16 amino acids. The CDR3 nucleotides read TGCGCCAGCAGCCAAGACCGACTAGCGGGAGCAGAGACCCAGTACTTC. Its translation: CASSQDRLAGAETQYF.

This chain links TRBV24-1 with TRBJ1-1; 7 nucleotides line up with TRBD1. Germline V gene sequence: CDR1 KGHDR, CDR2 SFDVKD. The CDR3 totals 14 residues. J lost 7 bases, V lost 2 bases, and 6 bases had no gene match. This CDR3 reads CATSDSTGVGEAFF. The CDR3 nucleotides read TGTGCCACCAGTGATTCTACAGGGGTGGGTGAAGCTTTCTTT.

This clone has ten or more counts. This sequence joins TRBV27 and TRBJ1-6, with D tentatively TRBD1 (5 bases). Germline CDR1 is MNHEY and CDR2 is SMNVEV (reference sequence). There are 16 residues in the CDR3. With 2 bases removed from V and 5 bases from J, the gap between germline ends came to 13 bases. The CDR3 loop reads CASSLSPGSDNSPLHF. In DNA, the CDR3 is TGTGCCAGCAGTTTAAGCCCAGGGTCCGATAATTCACCCCTCCACTTT.

CDR3 nucleotides: TGTGCTAGTGGTCCGGGACAGACTTCTAGCACAGATACGCAGTATTTT. Translation gives CASGPGQTSSTDTQYF. This chain connects TRBV12-5 to TRBJ2-3; 7 bases line up with TRBD1. CDR3 length: 16 residues. The germline CDR1 and CDR2 sequences are LGHNT and FRNRAP. V lost 5 bases to trimming and J lost 0 bases; unmatched junction nucleotides: 8.

This clone was picked up one time. The DNA of the CDR3 is TGTGCCAGTCGAATATCCGACAGGGGGCGCCAGCCCCAGCATTTT. Translated, it gives CASRISDRGRQPQHF. This sequence joins TRBV19 and TRBJ1-5, with 10 bases aligning to TRBD1. The V segment lost 8 bases and the J segment 7 bases; nucleotides outside the gene matches: 11. Germline CDR1 and CDR2: LNHDA and SQIVND (reference sequence). The CDR3 is 15 residues long.

The gene calls are TRBV11-2 and TRBJ2-7; 9 bases agree with TRBD1. The J segment lost 5 bases and the V segment lost 6 bases, leaving 8 bases of the junction unmatched. The CDR3 covers 14 residues. Germline CDR1 and CDR2: SGHAT and FQNNGV. CDR3 loop: CASRIPGQGNEQYF. CDR3 nucleotides: TGTGCCAGCAGAATCCCGGGACAGGGAAACGAGCAGTACTTC. Complete variable domain (other parts from reference TRBV11-2 and TRBJ2-7): EAGVAQSPRYKIIEKRQSVAFWCNPISGHATLYWYQQILGQGPKLLIQFQNNGVVDDSQLPKDRFSAERLKGVDSTLKIQPAKLEDSAVYLCASRIPGQGNEQYFGPGTRLTVT.

This clone was counted a single time. The rearrangement uses TRBV25-1 and TRBJ1-2; a possible D gene is TRBD1 (5 bases). The ends were cut back, 3 bases at V and 7 bases at J, with 18 bases in the middle. The CDR3 is 15 amino acids. Germline V gives CDR1 MGHDK, CDR2 SYGVNS. CDR3 sequence: CASSEDRVGASGYTF. In nucleotides, the CDR3 is TGTGCCAGCAGTGAGGATAGGGTTGGGGCGAGTGGCTACACCTTC.

The chain employs TRBV7-9 and TRBJ2-2; 7 nucleotides line up with TRBD1. The CDR3 extends over 15 amino acids. J gave up 1 base and V 6 bases, and 5 bases lay outside the gene matches. Germline CDR1 SEHNR, CDR2 FQNEAQ (reference sequence). Here the CDR3 reads CASRSGTVNTGELFF. Written as DNA, the CDR3 is TGTGCCAGCAGATCCGGGACAGTGAACACCGGGGAGCTGTTTTTT.

The chain joins TRBV5-6 to TRBJ2-7; D not resolved. CDR1 and CDR2 (germline): SGHDT, YYEEEE. V was pared by 4 bases and J by 4 bases, with 6 bases between. The CDR3 totals 11 residues. The CDR3 loop is CASSTTYEQYF. In nucleotides, the CDR3 is TGTGCCAGCAGCACCACTTACGAGCAGTACTTC.

The genes are TRBV6-1 and TRBJ1-5; 8 positions match TRBD1. Germline values: CDR1 MNHNS, CDR2 SASEGT. CDR3 length: 16 amino acids. Trimming cost V 4 bases and J 2 bases; bases outside gene matches: 7. The DNA for the CDR3 is TGTGCCAGCAGTGCCCAGGGACAGGAGGGCAATCAGCCCCAGCATTTT. It is translated as CASSAQGQEGNQPQHF.

The chain uses TRBV28 and TRBJ1-1, with 8 bases fitting TRBD1. This CDR3 contains 15 residues. CDR1 is MDHEN and CDR2 is SYDVKM in the germline V gene. Unmatched junction bases numbered 12, after V lost 4 bases and J lost 8 bases. Here the CDR3 reads CASSSNGGGQAEAFF. CDR3 sequence (DNA): TGTGCCAGCAGTTCCAATGGGGGGGGACAGGCGGAAGCTTTCTTT.

The chain joins TRBV4-3 to TRBJ1-2; 8 nucleotides line up with TRBD1. V was pared by 0 bases and J by 8 bases, with 5 bases of the junction left unmatched. From germline, CDR1 is LGHNA and CDR2 YSLEER. The CDR3 has 14 residues. The CDR3 DNA sequence: TGCGCCAGCAGCCAAGATCAGGGGGCGCGGGGCTACACCTTC. It is translated as CASSQDQGARGYTF.

The gene calls are TRBV3-1 (or the pseudogene TRBV3-2) and TRBJ2-2, with TRBD2 matching 12 bases. The junction had 17 bases not matched to a gene; V was cut back by 2 bases and J by 10 bases. The CDR3 covers 19 residues. Germline V gene data show CDR1 as LGHDT and CDR2 as YNNKEL (reference sequence). CDR3 region: CASSQTHLAGGRALKELFF. For the CDR3, the DNA is TGTGCCAGCAGCCAAACCCACCTAGCGGGAGGGCGGGCGCTTAAGGAGCTGTTTTTT.

The chain joins TRBV7-9 to TRBJ2-2, with 11 bases aligning to TRBD2. CDR1 is SEHNR and CDR2 is FQNEAQ in the germline V gene (reference sequence). This CDR3 contains 19 residues. V was clipped by 5 bases and J by 6 bases; unmatched bases: 17. The CDR3 protein is CASSAPRGSIAGGPGELFF. CDR3 DNA: TGTGCCAGCAGCGCCCCCCGTGGGTCCATAGCGGGAGGGCCCGGGGAGCTGTTTTTT. The full variable domain, with the rest looked up from reference TRBV7-9 and TRBJ2-2, is DTGVSQNPRHKITKRGQNVTFRCDPISEHNRLYWYRQTLGQGPEFLTYFQNEAQLEKSRLLSDRFSAERPKGSFSTLEIQRTEQGDSAMYLCASSAPRGSIAGGPGELFFGEGSRLTVL.

This chain connects TRBV7-3 to TRBJ1-6; D might be TRBD1 (6 bases). The CDR3 totals 15 residues. Trimming shortened V by 3 bases and J by 7 bases, and 13 bases separated the two germline ends. Germline values: CDR1 SGHTA, CDR2 FQGTGA. CDR3 in DNA: TGTGCCAGCAGCTTTGGGACAACGGAAAATTCACCCCTCCACTTT. This sequence encodes CASSFGTTENSPLHF.

In its sample, this clone was seen once. This rearrangement joins TRBV18 to TRBJ2-7, with 9 nucleotides matching TRBD2. V lost 1 base, J lost 0 bases, and 1 base stayed unmatched. In germline, CDR1 is KGHSH, CDR2 LQKENI. This CDR3 region has 15 residues. Here the CDR3 DNA reads TGTGCCAGCTCACCACGACTAGCGGACTCCTACGAGCAGTACTTC. The encoded protein is CASSPRLADSYEQYF.

The rearrangement uses TRBV7-9 and TRBJ2-1; possible D gene TRBD2, 5 bases. The CDR3 spans 14 residues. CDR1 SEHNR and CDR2 FQNEAQ come from the germline V gene (reference sequence). Trimming removed 5 bases at V and 1 base at J, with 9 bases between. The CDR3 nucleotides read TGTGCCAGCAGCATCGGGGTGTCCTACAATGAGCAGTTCTTC. Translation: CASSIGVSYNEQFF.